One sample yielded the 4 T cell receptor beta chains listed below, sequenced in a study of naive and memory T cell subsets. Regarding the study as a whole: Naive repertoires, especially CD8, held a few larger clonotypes, possibly memory cells re-expressing CD45RA.

Both TRBC1 and TRBC2 were covered by a beta constant-region primer of two equimolar oligonucleotides. Ligated cDNA was amplified by four rounds of PCR with nested alpha and beta constant-region primers and SP2. TCRdb reprocessed the UMI-ligation and nested PCR reads via MiXCR and lists one record per CDR3 protein. Counted here are about 99,000 distinct CDR3 sequences, roughly 15% occurring once; the ten biggest clones make up around 3%. These receptors lack a known antigen. Specimen: naive CD8+ T cells from blood. These receptors all come from a human donor in good health.

This clonotype was detected many times. The rearrangement uses TRBV20-1 and TRBJ2-7, with 9 positions matching TRBD2. The CDR3 totals 14 residues. The V and J ends lost 1 base and 3 bases, in that order; junction bases with no gene match: 4. Germline CDR1 and CDR2: DFQATT and SNEGSKA (reference sequence). The CDR3 protein is CSARVASGDYEQYF. The DNA for the CDR3 is TGCAGTGCTAGAGTGGCTAGCGGGGACTACGAGCAGTACTTC.

In this sample, this clonotype turned up a few times. CDR3 region: CATSDSNNYEQYF. The CDR3 DNA is TGTGCCACCAGCGACTCCAATAACTACGAGCAGTACTTC. This chain uses TRBV15 with TRBJ2-7, with no clear D. Per the germline V gene, CDR1 is LNHNV and CDR2 is YYDKDF (reference sequence). The CDR3 has 13 amino acids. The germline V and J ends were trimmed by 5 bases and 3 bases, with 11 bases remaining between them.

The chain combines TRBV4-3 with TRBJ2-5; D call uncertain. Germline V gene data show CDR1 as LGHNA and CDR2 as YSLEER. V lost 1 base, J lost 4 bases, and 7 bases lay in between. This CDR3 has 13 residues. The DNA for the CDR3 is TGCGCCAGCAGCCAAGCGTGGGGAGAGACCCAGTACTTC. This encodes CASSQAWGETQYF.

This clonotype was observed a handful of times. The chain joins TRBV12-3 or TRBV12-4 to TRBJ2-1, with no clear D. This CDR3 is built from 14 residues. Trimming stripped 4 bases from V and 6 bases from J, with 13 bases between. The CDR3 is CASSSPDWLNEQFF. CDR3 in DNA: TGTGCCAGCAGTTCCCCTGACTGGCTCAATGAGCAGTTCTTC.